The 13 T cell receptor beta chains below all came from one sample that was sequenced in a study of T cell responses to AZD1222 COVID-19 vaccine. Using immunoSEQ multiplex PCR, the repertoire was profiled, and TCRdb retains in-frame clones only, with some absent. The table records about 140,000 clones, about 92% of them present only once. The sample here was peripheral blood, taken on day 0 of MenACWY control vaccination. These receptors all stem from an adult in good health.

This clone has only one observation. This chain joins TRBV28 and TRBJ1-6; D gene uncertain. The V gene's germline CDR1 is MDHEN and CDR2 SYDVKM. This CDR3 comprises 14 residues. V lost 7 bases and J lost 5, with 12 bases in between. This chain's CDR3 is CASMPRRDNSPLHF. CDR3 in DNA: TGTGCCAGCATGCCCCGAAGGGATAATTCACCCCTCCACTTT. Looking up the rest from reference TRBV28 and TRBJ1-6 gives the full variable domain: DVKVTQSSRYLVKRTGEKVFLECVQDMDHENMFWYRQDPGLGLRLIYFSYDVKMKEKGDIPEGYSVSREKKERFSLILESASTNQTSMYLCASMPRRDNSPLHFGNGTRLTVT.

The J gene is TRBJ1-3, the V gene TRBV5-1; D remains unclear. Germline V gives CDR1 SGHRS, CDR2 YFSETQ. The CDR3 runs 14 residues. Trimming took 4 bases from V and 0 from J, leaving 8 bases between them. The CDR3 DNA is TGCGCCAGCAGCCGAACGAGCTCTGGAAACACCATATATTTT. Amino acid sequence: CASSRTSSGNTIYF.

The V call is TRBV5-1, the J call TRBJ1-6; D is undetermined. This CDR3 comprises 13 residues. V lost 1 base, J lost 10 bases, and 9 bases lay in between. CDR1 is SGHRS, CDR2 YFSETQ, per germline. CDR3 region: CASSLTHQSPLHF. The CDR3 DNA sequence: TGCGCCAGCAGCTTGACACACCAGTCACCCCTCCACTTT.

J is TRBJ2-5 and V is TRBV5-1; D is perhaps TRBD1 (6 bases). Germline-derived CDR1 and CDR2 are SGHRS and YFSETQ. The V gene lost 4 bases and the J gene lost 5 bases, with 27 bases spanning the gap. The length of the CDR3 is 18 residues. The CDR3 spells CASSPFRQGLASEETQYF. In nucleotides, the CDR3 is TGCGCCAGCAGCCCATTCAGGCAGGGGCTCGCTTCGGAGGAGACCCAGTACTTC.

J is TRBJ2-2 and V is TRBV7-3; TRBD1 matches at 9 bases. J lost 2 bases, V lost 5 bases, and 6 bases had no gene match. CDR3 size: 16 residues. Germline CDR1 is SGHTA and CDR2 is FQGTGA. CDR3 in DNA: TGTGCCAGCAGCCAGCGGGACAGGGATAACACCGGGGAGCTGTTTTTT. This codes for CASSQRDRDNTGELFF.

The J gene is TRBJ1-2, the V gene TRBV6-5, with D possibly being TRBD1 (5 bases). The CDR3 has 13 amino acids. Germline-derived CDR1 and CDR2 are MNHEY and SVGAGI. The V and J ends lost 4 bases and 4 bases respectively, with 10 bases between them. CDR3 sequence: CASSSWGAYGYTF. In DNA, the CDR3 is TGTGCCAGCAGTTCGTGGGGCGCCTATGGCTACACCTTC.

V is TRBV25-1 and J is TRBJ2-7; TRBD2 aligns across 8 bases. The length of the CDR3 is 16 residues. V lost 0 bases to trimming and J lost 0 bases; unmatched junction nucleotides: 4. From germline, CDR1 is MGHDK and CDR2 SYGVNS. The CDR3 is CASSEYVTSGSYEQYF. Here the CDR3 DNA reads TGTGCCAGCAGTGAATATGTTACTAGCGGCTCCTACGAGCAGTACTTC.

The CDR3 loop is CAWRAGRNYGYTF. The CDR3 region has the DNA TGTGCCTGGAGAGCAGGGAGGAACTATGGCTACACCTTC. The chain employs TRBV30 and TRBJ1-2; D is perhaps TRBD1 (5 bases). CDR1 and CDR2 from the germline V gene are GTSNPN and SVGIG (reference sequence). The CDR3 is made up of 13 amino acids. V shed 3 bases and J shed 2 bases, with 10 bases lying between them.

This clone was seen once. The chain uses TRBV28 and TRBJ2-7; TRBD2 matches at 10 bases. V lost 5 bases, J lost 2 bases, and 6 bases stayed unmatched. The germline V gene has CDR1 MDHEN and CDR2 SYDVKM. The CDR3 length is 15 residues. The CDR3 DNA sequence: TGTGCCAGCAGTGCCGGACTAGCGGAACCCTACGAGCAGTACTTC. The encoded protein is CASSAGLAEPYEQYF.

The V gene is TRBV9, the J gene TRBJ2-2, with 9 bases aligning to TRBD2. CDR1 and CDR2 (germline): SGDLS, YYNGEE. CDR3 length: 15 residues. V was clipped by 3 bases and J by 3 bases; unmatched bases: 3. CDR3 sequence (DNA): TGTGCCAGCAGCGCATTAGCGGGGGACACCGGGGAGCTGTTTTTT. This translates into CASSALAGDTGELFF.

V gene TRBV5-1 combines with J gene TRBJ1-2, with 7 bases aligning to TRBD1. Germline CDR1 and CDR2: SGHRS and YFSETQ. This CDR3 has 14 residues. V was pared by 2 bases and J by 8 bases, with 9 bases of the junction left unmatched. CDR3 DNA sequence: TGCGCCAGCAGCTTATTCGAGGGGGCGGAGGGCTACACCTTC. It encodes CASSLFEGAEGYTF.

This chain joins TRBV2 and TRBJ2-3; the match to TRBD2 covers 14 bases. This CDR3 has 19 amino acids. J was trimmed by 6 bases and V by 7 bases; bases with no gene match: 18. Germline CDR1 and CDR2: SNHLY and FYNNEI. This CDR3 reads CASTPGPQTSGRAGDTQYF. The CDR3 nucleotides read TGTGCCAGCACCCCTGGCCCTCAGACTAGCGGGAGGGCGGGGGATACGCAGTATTTT.

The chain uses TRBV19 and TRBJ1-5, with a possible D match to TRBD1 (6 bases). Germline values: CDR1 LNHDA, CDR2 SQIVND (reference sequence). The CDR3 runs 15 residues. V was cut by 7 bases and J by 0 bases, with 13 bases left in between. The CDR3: CASTTTGYSNQPQHF. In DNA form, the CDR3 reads TGTGCCAGTACCACCACAGGGTATAGCAATCAGCCCCAGCATTTT.